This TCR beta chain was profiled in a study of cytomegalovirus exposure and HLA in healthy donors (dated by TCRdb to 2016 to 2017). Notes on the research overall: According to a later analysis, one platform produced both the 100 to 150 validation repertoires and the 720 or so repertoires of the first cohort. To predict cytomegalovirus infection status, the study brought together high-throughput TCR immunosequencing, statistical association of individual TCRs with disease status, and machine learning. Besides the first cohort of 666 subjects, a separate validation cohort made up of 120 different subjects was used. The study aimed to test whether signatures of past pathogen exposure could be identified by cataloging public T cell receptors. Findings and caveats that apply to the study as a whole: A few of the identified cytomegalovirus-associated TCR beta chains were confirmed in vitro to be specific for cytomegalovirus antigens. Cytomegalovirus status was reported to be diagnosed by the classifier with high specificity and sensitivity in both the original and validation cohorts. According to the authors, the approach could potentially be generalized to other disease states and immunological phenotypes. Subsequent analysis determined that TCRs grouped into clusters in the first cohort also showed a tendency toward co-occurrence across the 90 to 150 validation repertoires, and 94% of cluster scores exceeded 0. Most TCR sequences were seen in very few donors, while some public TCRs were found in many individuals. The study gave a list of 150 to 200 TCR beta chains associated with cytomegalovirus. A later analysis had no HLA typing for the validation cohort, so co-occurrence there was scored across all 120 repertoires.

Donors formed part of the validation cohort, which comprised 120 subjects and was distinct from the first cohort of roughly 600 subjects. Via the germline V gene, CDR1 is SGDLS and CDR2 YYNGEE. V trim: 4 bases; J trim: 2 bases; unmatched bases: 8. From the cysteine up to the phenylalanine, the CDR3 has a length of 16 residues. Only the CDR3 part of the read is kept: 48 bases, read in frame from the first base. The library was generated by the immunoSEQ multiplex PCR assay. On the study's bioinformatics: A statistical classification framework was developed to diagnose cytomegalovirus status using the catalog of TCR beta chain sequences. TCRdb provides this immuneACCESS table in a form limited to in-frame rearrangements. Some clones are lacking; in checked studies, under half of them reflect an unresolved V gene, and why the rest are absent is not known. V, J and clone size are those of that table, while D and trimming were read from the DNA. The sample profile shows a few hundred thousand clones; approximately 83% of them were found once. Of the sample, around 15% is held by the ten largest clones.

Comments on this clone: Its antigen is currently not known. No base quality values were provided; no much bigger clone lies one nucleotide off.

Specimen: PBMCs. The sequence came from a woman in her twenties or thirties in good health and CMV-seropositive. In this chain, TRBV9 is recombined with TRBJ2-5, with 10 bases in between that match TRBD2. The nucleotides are TGTGCCAGCAGCTCCCCGCTAGCGGGAGTACAAGAGACCCAGTACTTC. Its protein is CASSSPLAGVQETQYF.